The clone carrying this TCR beta chain was detected ten times or more. What it binds is not known. Per the study methods: The study built a papillary thyroid cancer distant-metastasis classifier from CDR3 differences across clinicopathological groups. TCRdb re-called the PCR reads through MiXCR. The V and J calls and clone size are TCRdb's, not the authors'. The sample carries 30,000 to 35,000 clones, 29% recorded once. The sample is drawn from a study of metastatic and nonmetastatic thyroid tumors. For the study at large: Patients with malignant and benign thyroid disease provided blood and tumor or nodule tissue, whose repertoires were compared. Points from the study as a whole: In both blood and tumor samples, TCR beta diversity was reported significantly higher for malignant than benign nodules.

Thyroid surgery was performed in patients who had received no treatment beforehand. Germline V gene lookup returns CDR1 GTSNPN and CDR2 SVGIG (reference sequence). CDR3 size: 16 residues. The V end was cut by 2 bases, the J end by 2 bases, with 18 bases between. Source material: blood. V gene TRBV30 combines with J gene TRBJ2-5; TRBD2 might be the D (6 bases). The clonotype originates from a female donor with papillary thyroid cancer or a benign thyroid nodule (not recorded which). Some clones in this sample may be carry-over from other donors' samples. The CDR3 loop is CAWSLLAASAQETQYF. In DNA form, the CDR3 reads TGTGCCTGGAGTCTCCTTGCGGCTAGCGCTCAAGAGACCCAGTACTTC. Full variable domain (outside the CDR3, taken from reference TRBV30 and TRBJ2-5): SQTIHQWPATLVQPVGSPLSLECTVEGTSNPNLYWYRQAAGRGLQLLFYSVGIGQISSEVPQNLSASRPQDRQFILSSKKLLLSDSGFYLCAWSLLAASAQETQYFGPGTRLLVL.